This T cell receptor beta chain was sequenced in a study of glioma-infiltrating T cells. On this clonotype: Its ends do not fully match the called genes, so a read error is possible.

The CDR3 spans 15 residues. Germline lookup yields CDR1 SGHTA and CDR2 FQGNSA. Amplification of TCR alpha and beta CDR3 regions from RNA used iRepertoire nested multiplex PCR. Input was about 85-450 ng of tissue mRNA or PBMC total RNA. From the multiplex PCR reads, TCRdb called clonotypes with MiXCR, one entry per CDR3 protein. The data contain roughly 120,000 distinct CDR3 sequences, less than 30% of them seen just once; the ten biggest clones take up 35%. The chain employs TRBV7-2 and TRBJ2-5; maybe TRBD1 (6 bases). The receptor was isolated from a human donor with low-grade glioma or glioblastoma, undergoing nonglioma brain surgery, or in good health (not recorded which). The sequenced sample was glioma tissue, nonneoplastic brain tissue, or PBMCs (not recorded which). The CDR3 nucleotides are TGTGCCAGCAGCTTTGGGAACAGGGCGAGCGAGACCCAGTGCTTC. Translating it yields CASSFGNRASETQCF.